This T cell receptor (beta chain) was sequenced for a study of blood T cell repertoires in COVID-19. Whole-study context: COVID-19 samples from acute and convalescent phases originated in the United States, Italy and Spain.

Assay used: immunoSEQ multiplex PCR; TCRdb lists only in-frame clones, some missing. The table shows some 150,000 clones, with 80% to 90% occurring only once. Trimming pared 4 bases from V and 0 bases from J, leaving 6 bases between. CDR3 length: 13 amino acids. Germline-derived CDR1 and CDR2 are KGHSH and LQKENI. The clonotype was recovered from a man aged 45 to 65 who had recovered from COVID-19. V usage is TRBV18 and J usage is TRBJ1-2; D might be TRBD1 (5 bases). Sequencing was carried out using PBMCs or T cells enriched from blood (not recorded which). Here the CDR3 reads CASSQTANYGYTF. The CDR3 DNA reads TGTGCCAGCTCACAGACAGCTAACTATGGCTACACCTTC.